These 23 T cell receptor beta chains share one sample of origin, sequenced in a study of patients and donors after allogeneic stem cell transplantation. Using its own MiXCR run on the RT-PCR reads, TCRdb lists one record per CDR3 protein. The sample has roughly 26,000 distinct CDR3 sequences; 8.1% are singletons. The sequenced sample was blood, either unsorted or a sorted T cell fraction (not recorded which). The receptor set was obtained from a human donor who was either an allogeneic HSCT recipient or a stem cell or donor lymphocyte infusion donor (not recorded which). It is not recorded whose cells these are; they may come from a transplant donor.

The rearrangement uses TRBV6-5 and TRBJ1-2; TRBD1 aligns across 8 bases. The J segment lost 4 bases and the V segment lost 2 bases, leaving 12 bases of the junction unmatched. Germline CDR1 reads MNHEY; CDR2 reads SVGAGI. The CDR3 runs to 17 residues. The CDR3 reads CASSYTPKTGAPYGYTF. As DNA, the CDR3 is TGTGCCAGCAGTTACACTCCTAAGACAGGGGCTCCCTATGGCTACACCTTC.

There are many counts of this clonotype. V usage is TRBV11-3 and J usage is TRBJ2-1, with TRBD2 matching over 8 bases. The CDR3 loop spans 12 amino acids. Germline values: CDR1 SGHNT, CDR2 YENEEA. Trimming took 4 bases from V and 12 from J; bases not matched to a gene: 5. CDR3 protein: CASSSDSGTQFF. CDR3 in DNA: TGTGCCAGCAGCTCGGATAGCGGGACGCAGTTCTTC.

In its sample, this clonotype was seen a few times. The rearrangement links TRBV2 to TRBJ1-1; D gene unclear. Germline V gene sequence: CDR1 SNHLY, CDR2 FYNNEI. Trimming left V 6 bases short and J 3 bases short, with 11 bases between. There are 13 residues in the CDR3. CDR3 in DNA: TGTGCCAGCAGGGAACAGATGGACACTGAAGCTTTCTTT. Translating gives CASREQMDTEAFF.

The chain is built from TRBV7-2 and TRBJ1-2; perhaps TRBD1 as D (6 bases). Between the trimmed V and J ends, which lost 1 base and 2 bases, there was a span of 11 bases. The germline V gene has CDR1 SGHTA and CDR2 FQGNSA. The length of the CDR3 is 15 residues. The CDR3 reads CASSLGRGKNYGYTF. The DNA for the CDR3 is TGTGCCAGCAGCTTAGGCAGGGGCAAAAACTATGGCTACACCTTC.

Here the CDR3 DNA reads TGTGCCAGCAGTGAAGGTCGTACTGGAAACACCATATATTTT. This sequence encodes CASSEGRTGNTIYF. The chain combines TRBV2 with TRBJ1-3; D gene unclear. The germline V and J ends were trimmed by 1 base and 2 bases, with 6 bases remaining between them. This CDR3 is built from 14 residues. Germline V lookup: CDR1 SNHLY, CDR2 FYNNEI.

This clonotype was counted at least ten times. The J gene is TRBJ1-1, the V gene TRBV12-3 or TRBV12-4, with D possibly matching TRBD1 (5 bases). The germline V and J ends were trimmed by 5 bases and 3 bases, with 19 bases remaining between them. The CDR3 has 16 amino acids. The CDR3 coding sequence is TGTGCCAGCAGTGCCTGGACAAGGGCCATTGACACTGAAGCTTTCTTT. This sequence encodes CASSAWTRAIDTEAFF.

The chain carries TRBV7-9 and TRBJ1-1, with D unclear. V lost 1 base to trimming and J lost 11 bases, with 11 bases between them. The CDR3 has 12 amino acids. The germline V gene has CDR1 SEHNR and CDR2 FQNEAQ (reference sequence). CDR3: CASSLGRIDAFF. The CDR3 DNA follows: TGTGCCAGCAGCTTAGGCCGCATCGATGCTTTCTTT.

Ten or more counts support this clonotype. This chain joins TRBV3-1 and TRBJ2-6, with a possible D match to TRBD1 (6 bases). The germline V gene encodes CDR1 LGHDT and CDR2 YNNKEL (reference sequence). The CDR3 is 14 amino acids. The V end was cut by 3 bases, the J end by 13 bases, with 16 bases between. The CDR3 sequence is CASSHLQGSFVLTF. Written as DNA, the CDR3 is TGTGCCAGCAGCCACCTACAGGGTTCATTTGTCCTGACTTTC.

This clonotype was detected only a few times. The junction shows a germline mismatch at one end, possibly a read error. V and J are TRBV7-7 and TRBJ2-5; TRBD2 matches 10 bases. Germline values: CDR1 SSHAT, CDR2 FNYEAQ (reference sequence). This CDR3 spans 14 amino acids. The chain's CDR3 is CASSLAGGRGTQYF. The DNA of the CDR3 is TGTGCTAGCAGCTTAGCGGGGGGACGCGGGACCCAGTACTTC.

This chain connects TRBV6-2 or TRBV6-3 to TRBJ1-2, with 7 bases matching TRBD1. This CDR3 has 14 residues. Trimming at V came to 6 bases and at J to 6 bases, leaving 10 bases not matched to a gene. Germline V gene data show CDR1 as MNHEY and CDR2 as SVGEGT. The CDR3 here is CASSQADRRNGYTF. CDR3 nucleotides: TGTGCCAGCAGCCAAGCGGACAGGAGGAATGGCTACACCTTC.

J is TRBJ1-2 and V is TRBV10-3, with TRBD1 matching over 8 bases. In germline, CDR1 is ENHRY, CDR2 SYGVKD. V shed 6 bases and J 4 bases; nucleotides not matched to a gene: 7. The CDR3 loop spans 14 amino acids. In nucleotides, the CDR3 is TGTGCCATCAGCTCACAGGGGGAGGGCTATGGCTACACCTTC. It specifies CAISSQGEGYGYTF.

V usage is TRBV19 and J usage is TRBJ2-1; D ambiguous. There are 12 residues in the CDR3. CDR1 and CDR2 (germline): LNHDA, SQIVND (reference sequence). Trimming took 5 bases from V and 7 from J, leaving 9 bases between them. As DNA, the CDR3 is TGTGCCAGTAGTCGTGGGGAAAATGAGCAGTTCTTC. Translating it yields CASSRGENEQFF. Looking up the rest from reference TRBV19 and TRBJ2-1 gives the full variable domain: DGGITQSPKYLFRKEGQNVTLSCEQNLNHDAMYWYRQDPGQGLRLIYYSQIVNDFQKGDIAEGYSVSREKKESFPLTVTSAQKNPTAFYLCASSRGENEQFFGPGTRLTVL.

The rearrangement joins TRBV11-1 to TRBJ2-6; D possibly matches TRBD1 or TRBD2 (5 bases each). V was shortened by 6 bases and J by 0 bases, with 18 bases between the two germline ends. The germline V gene encodes CDR1 SGHAT and CDR2 FQDESV (reference sequence). The CDR3 loop spans 18 amino acids. The CDR3, as DNA: TGTGCCAGCAGGTACCGGGGCCAAGTACTCTCTGGGGCCAACGTCCTGACTTTC. Translation gives CASRYRGQVLSGANVLTF.

This clonotype was seen ten or more times. This sequence joins TRBV4-2 and TRBJ2-5; 9 nucleotides align to TRBD2. Germline V gene sequence: CDR1 LGHNA, CDR2 YNFKEQ. The CDR3 is 15 residues long. With 2 bases clipped from V and 1 base from J, the junction kept 2 bases outside the gene matches. In DNA form, the CDR3 reads TGTGCCAGCAGCCAACAGACTAGCGGCCAAGAGACCCAGTACTTC. Translation gives CASSQQTSGQETQYF.

This clonotype showed up many times. V is TRBV9 and J is TRBJ1-4; D unresolved. The V and J ends lost 6 bases and 6 bases respectively, with 15 bases between them. The germline CDR1 and CDR2 sequences are SGDLS and YYNGEE. This CDR3 has 14 residues. The CDR3: CASMRTVIDEKLFF. DNA of the CDR3: TGTGCCAGCATGAGAACAGTCATCGATGAAAAACTGTTTTTT.

This clonotype was seen only a few times. The rearrangement links TRBV7-9 to TRBJ2-1; D is undetermined. The germline V gene encodes CDR1 SEHNR and CDR2 FQNEAQ (reference sequence). Trimming left V 1 base short and J 7 bases short, with 2 bases between. The CDR3 length is 11 residues. The CDR3 sequence is CASSLENEQFF. The CDR3 DNA is TGTGCCAGCAGCTTAGAGAATGAGCAGTTCTTC.

This clonotype was detected a few times. This chain uses TRBV7-9 with TRBJ1-4, with 7 bases identical to TRBD1. V shed 7 bases, J shed 5 bases, and the junction held 10 bases outside the gene matches. This CDR3 has 15 residues. Germline V gene data show CDR1 as SEHNR and CDR2 as FQNEAQ (reference sequence). In DNA form, the CDR3 reads TGTGCCAGCATTAAAAAGGGGACAGCCAATGAAAAACTGTTTTTT. Translated: CASIKKGTANEKLFF.

In its sample, this clonotype was seen a few times. The chain employs TRBV5-7 and TRBJ2-5; TRBD2 matches at 7 bases. TRBV5-7 is designated an ORF whose function remains uncertain. The CDR3 is 13 amino acids. V shed 4 bases, J shed 4 bases, and the junction held 4 bases outside the gene matches. The CDR3 sequence is CASSPRGRETQYF. The CDR3 DNA reads TGTGCCAGCAGCCCGCGGGGGAGAGAGACCCAGTACTTC.

This clonotype was counted at least ten times. The gene calls are TRBV20-1 and TRBJ2-3; D is uncertain. Germline CDR1 reads DFQATT; CDR2 reads SNEGSKA (reference sequence). Trimming stripped 1 base from V and 4 bases from J, with 6 bases between. The CDR3 spans 12 residues. CDR3 residues: CSARVPPDTQYF. In DNA, the CDR3 is TGCAGTGCTAGAGTTCCGCCAGATACGCAGTATTTT.

This clonotype is classed as medium-sized (0.01 to 0.1%). The chain recombines TRBV5-1 with TRBJ2-1, with TRBD1 identical over 7 bases. Looked up from germline, CDR1 is SGHRS and CDR2 is YFSETQ. CDR3 length: 14 amino acids. V gave up 2 bases and J gave up 4 bases; unmatched junction bases: 3. Here the CDR3 DNA reads TGCGCCAGCAGCTTAGGGGACAGATACAATGAGCAGTTCTTC. Translated: CASSLGDRYNEQFF.

The chain uses TRBV6-5 and TRBJ1-1; TRBD1 agrees at 10 bases. With V trimmed by 4 bases and J by 4 bases, 6 bases remained unmatched. In germline, CDR1 is MNHEY, CDR2 SVGAGI. This CDR3 has 15 amino acids. The chain's CDR3 is CASSSGQGEFTEAFF. For the CDR3, the DNA is TGTGCCAGCAGTTCCGGACAGGGGGAATTCACTGAAGCTTTCTTT.

This clonotype occurred many times. V usage is TRBV9 and J usage is TRBJ2-2, with a possible D match to TRBD2 (6 bases). With 4 bases removed from V and 0 bases from J, the gap between germline ends came to 13 bases. This CDR3 has 16 amino acids. CDR1 and CDR2 (germline): SGDLS, YYNGEE. CDR3 sequence reads: CASSFGRGANTGELFF. The CDR3 DNA follows: TGTGCCAGCAGCTTCGGGCGGGGCGCGAACACCGGGGAGCTGTTTTTT.

This clonotype showed up just a few times. The chain combines TRBV9 with TRBJ1-3; TRBD1 aligns across 8 bases. Germline lookup yields CDR1 SGDLS and CDR2 YYNGEE. The CDR3 spans 15 residues. J gave up 4 bases and V 4 bases, and 7 bases lay outside the gene matches. CDR3 protein: CASSLSPGGGNTIYF. The CDR3 DNA is TGTGCCAGCAGCTTGTCGCCAGGGGGCGGAAACACCATATATTTT.